This TCR beta chain comes out of a study of cytomegalovirus exposure and HLA in healthy donors. The wider study: Early released data comprised 80 million to 90 million unique TCRs from HLA-typed donors. Regarding the study as a whole: As a later analysis showed, several of the most significant clusters appeared to be linked to common viral pathogens. Presence/absence analyses supposed approximately even sequencing depth among donors. HLA alleles were associated with around 17,000 TCR beta sequences in a later analysis at 0.05 false discovery rate.

PCR employed 60 Vbeta and 13 Jbeta primers. Here immunoSEQ multiplex PCR was the method, and the copy in TCRdb shows in-frame clones only, minus some. The sample contains roughly 190,000 clones, about 9% of which appear only once. The V end lost 7 bases, the J end lost 7 bases, and 17 bases lay between the germline ends. This CDR3 region has 13 residues. Germline V gene data show CDR1 as MNHNY and CDR2 as SVGAGI (reference sequence). A remark on this clone: Its antigen remains unknown.

The clonotype was recovered from a woman aged 25-40 years in good health and CMV-seropositive. The sample taken for sequencing was PBMCs. The chain has TRBV6-6 and TRBJ2-7, with D perhaps matching TRBD1 (5 bases). CDR3 residues: CASNNQGMGEQYF. DNA for the CDR3: TGTGCCAGCAACAACCAGGGTATGGGAGAGCAGTACTTC.